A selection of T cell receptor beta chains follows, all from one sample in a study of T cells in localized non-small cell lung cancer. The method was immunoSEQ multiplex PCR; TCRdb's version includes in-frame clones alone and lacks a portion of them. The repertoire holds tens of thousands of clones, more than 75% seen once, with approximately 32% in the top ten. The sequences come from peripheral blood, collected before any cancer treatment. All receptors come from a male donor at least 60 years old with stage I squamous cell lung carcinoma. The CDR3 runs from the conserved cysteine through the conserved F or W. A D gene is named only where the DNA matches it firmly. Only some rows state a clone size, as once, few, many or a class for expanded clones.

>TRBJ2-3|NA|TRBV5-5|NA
CASKTSGQGDTQYF
TGTGCCAGCAAGACTAGCGGACAGGGGGATACGCAGTATTTT
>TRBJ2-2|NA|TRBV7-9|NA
CASSLDPGYAGELFF
TGTGCCAGCAGCTTAGATCCGGGGTACGCCGGGGAGCTGTTTTTT
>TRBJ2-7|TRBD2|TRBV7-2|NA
CASSLVGGSSYEQYF
TGTGCCAGCAGCTTAGTGGGCGGGAGCTCCTACGAGCAGTACTTC
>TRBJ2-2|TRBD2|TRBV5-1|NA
CASSTPSGPTTGELFF
TGCGCCAGCAGCACCCCTAGCGGTCCTACCACCGGGGAGCTGTTTTTT
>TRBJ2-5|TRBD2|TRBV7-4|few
CASSLGAGGIETQYF
TGTGCCAGCAGCTTAGGAGCGGGGGGAATAGAGACCCAGTACTTC
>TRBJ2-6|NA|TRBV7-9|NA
CASSPTRGGSGANVLTF
TGTGCCAGCAGCCCGACTCGAGGGGGTTCTGGGGCCAACGTCCTGACTTTC
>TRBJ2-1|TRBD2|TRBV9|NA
CASSPQRGAGGYNEQFF
TGTGCCAGCAGCCCCCAACGAGGAGCGGGGGGGTATAATGAGCAGTTCTTC
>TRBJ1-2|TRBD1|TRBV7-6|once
CASSLGQGRGYTF
TGTGCCAGCAGCTTGGGACAGGGCAGAGGCTACACCTTC
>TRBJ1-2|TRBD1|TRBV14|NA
CASSPGQAMGGYTF
TGTGCCAGCAGCCCTGGACAGGCCATGGGTGGCTACACCTTC
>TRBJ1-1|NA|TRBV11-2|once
CASSPGTEAFF
TGTGCCAGCAGTCCGGGGACTGAAGCTTTCTTT
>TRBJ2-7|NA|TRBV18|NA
CASSRTMGRSSYEQYF
TGTGCCAGCTCACGAACGATGGGCCGTAGCTCCTACGAGCAGTACTTC
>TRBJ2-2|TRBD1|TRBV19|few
CASRERQGAGTGELFF
TGTGCCAGTAGGGAAAGACAGGGGGCAGGCACCGGGGAGCTGTTTTTT
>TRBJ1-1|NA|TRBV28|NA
CASSLAGMNTEAFF
TGTGCCAGCAGTTTAGCGGGGATGAACACTGAAGCTTTCTTT
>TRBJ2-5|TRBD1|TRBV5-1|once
CASSLGTGAKETQYF
TGCGCCAGCAGCTTGGGGACAGGGGCGAAAGAGACCCAGTACTTC
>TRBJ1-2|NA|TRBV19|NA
CASSIDQGPSLLNYGYTF
TGTGCCAGTAGTATAGATCAGGGACCTTCCTTACTTAACTATGGCTACACCTTC
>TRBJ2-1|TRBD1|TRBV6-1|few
CASSGSPGQGSSYNEQFF
TGTGCCAGCAGTGGCAGTCCCGGACAGGGCAGCTCCTACAATGAGCAGTTCTTC
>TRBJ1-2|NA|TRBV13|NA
CASSLDSRNYGYTF
TGTGCCAGCAGCTTAGACAGCCGAAACTATGGCTACACCTTC
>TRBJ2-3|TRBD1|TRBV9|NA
CASSYKQGGSDTQYF
TGTGCCAGCAGCTACAAACAGGGGGGCTCAGATACGCAGTATTTT
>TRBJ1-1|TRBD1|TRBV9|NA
CASSVTGALAEAFF
TGTGCCAGCAGCGTTACAGGGGCCTTGGCTGAAGCTTTCTTT
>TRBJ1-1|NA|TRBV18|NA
CASSPRKQGNLEAFF
TGTGCCAGCTCACCACGTAAACAGGGAAATCTTGAAGCTTTCTTT
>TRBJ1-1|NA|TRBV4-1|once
CASSQIQGRDTEAFF
TGCGCCAGCAGCCAAATACAGGGACGGGACACTGAAGCTTTCTTT
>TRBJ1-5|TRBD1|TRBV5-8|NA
CASSQTGDQPQHF
TGTGCCAGCAGCCAGACAGGGGATCAGCCCCAGCATTTT
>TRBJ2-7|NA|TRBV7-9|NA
CASSFNSVSYEQYF
TGTGCCAGCAGCTTTAACAGTGTTTCCTACGAGCAGTACTTC
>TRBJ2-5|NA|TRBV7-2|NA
CASSLAYQETQYF
TGTGCCAGCAGCCTCGCATACCAAGAGACCCAGTACTTC
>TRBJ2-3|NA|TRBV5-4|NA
CASSFDGPADTQYF
TGTGCCAGCAGCTTTGATGGCCCCGCAGATACGCAGTATTTT
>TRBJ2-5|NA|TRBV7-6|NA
CASGPTRAGETQYF
TGTGCCAGCGGCCCTACGCGGGCAGGGGAGACCCAGTACTTC
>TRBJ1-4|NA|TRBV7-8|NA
CASSTTREKLFF
TGTGCCAGCAGCACGACCCGTGAAAAACTGTTTTTT
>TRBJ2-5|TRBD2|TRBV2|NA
CASRPGTSGRRETQYF
TGTGCCAGCAGGCCCGGGACTAGCGGGAGAAGGGAGACCCAGTACTTC
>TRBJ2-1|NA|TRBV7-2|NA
CASSNPGVGQFF
TGTGCCAGCAGCAACCCGGGGGTTGGGCAGTTCTTC
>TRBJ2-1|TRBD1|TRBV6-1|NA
CASSGGTGTYNEQFF
TGTGCCAGCAGCGGCGGGACAGGGACCTACAATGAGCAGTTCTTC
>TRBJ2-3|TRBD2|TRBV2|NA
CVRAGSGGAYGTQYF
TGTGTCCGTGCGGGGAGCGGGGGGGCCTATGGTACGCAGTATTTT
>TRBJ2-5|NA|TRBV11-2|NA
CASRWDGHLRDGQYF
TGTGCCAGCAGATGGGATGGACACCTAAGGGATGGCCAGTACTTC
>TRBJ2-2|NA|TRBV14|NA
CASSHRRGPNTGELFF
TGTGCCAGCAGCCACCGCAGGGGCCCGAACACCGGGGAGCTGTTTTTT
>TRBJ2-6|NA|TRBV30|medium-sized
CAWSGKGTGANVLTF
TGTGCCTGGAGTGGTAAGGGCACTGGGGCCAACGTCCTGACTTTC
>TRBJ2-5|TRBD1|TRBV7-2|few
CASSRDRTKETQYF
TGTGCCAGCAGCCGGGACAGGACAAAAGAGACCCAGTACTTC
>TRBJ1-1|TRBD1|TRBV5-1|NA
CASSFRTGGGSEAFF
TGCGCCAGCAGCTTTAGGACAGGGGGCGGCTCTGAAGCTTTCTTT
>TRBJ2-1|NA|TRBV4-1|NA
CASSLHVGGSSYNEQFF
TGCGCCAGCAGCCTCCATGTTGGCGGCAGCTCCTACAATGAGCAGTTCTTC
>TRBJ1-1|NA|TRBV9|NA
CASSAVWGTEAFF
TGTGCCAGCAGTGCGGTGTGGGGGACTGAAGCTTTCTTT
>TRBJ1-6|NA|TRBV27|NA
CASSLSAVRGSPLHF
TGTGCCAGCAGTTTATCGGCGGTTCGCGGTTCACCCCTCCACTTT
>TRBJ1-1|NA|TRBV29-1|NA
CSAPRGTRNTEAFF
TGCAGCGCCCCCCGGGGCACCCGCAACACTGAAGCTTTCTTT
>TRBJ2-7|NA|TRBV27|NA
CASSWEPLYKQYF
TGTGCCAGCAGTTGGGAGCCCCTGTACAAGCAGTACTTC
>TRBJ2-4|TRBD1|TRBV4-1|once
CASSQAGSGGNIQYF
TGCGCCAGCAGCCAGGCCGGGTCAGGGGGAAACATTCAGTACTTC
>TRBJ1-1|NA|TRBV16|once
CASSQSRQGHTEAFF
TGTGCCAGCAGCCAATCCCGGCAGGGGCACACTGAAGCTTTCTTT
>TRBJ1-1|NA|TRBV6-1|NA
CASSVLGNTEAFF
TGTGCCAGCAGTGTGTTAGGGAACACTGAAGCTTTCTTT
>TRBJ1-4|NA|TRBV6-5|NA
CASSYSGRGNEKLFF
TGTGCCAGCAGTTACTCAGGCAGGGGTAATGAAAAACTGTTTTTT